This TCR beta chain was sequenced for a study of shared clonotypes between healthy human individuals. Each of the donors was a healthy adult who was HIV-negative and had not had a recent acute infection or vaccination. The authors distributed each subset's genomic DNA evenly over several immunoSEQ plates. Repertoires were generated with immunoSEQ multiplex PCR, while TCRdb's copy carries only in-frame clones and drops some. The table shows roughly 1,500,000 clones, with around 98.5% occurring only once. As regards this clone: Its specificity is not known. The sample holds other DNA sequences that translate to the same CDR3.

V was pared by 3 bases and J by 6 bases, with 6 bases between. Germline V CDR1 and CDR2: DFQATT, SNEGSKA (reference sequence). The CDR3 covers 10 residues. General study findings and limits: Naive CD4 clonotypes overlapped across a few donors at around 4.7%. Naive subsets usually exceeded memory subsets in estimated richness.

The V call is TRBV20-1, the J call TRBJ2-7; unclear D gene. This sequence was found in a man younger than 45 in good health. Sequenced: naive CD4+ T cells sorted from blood. As for subset: CD45RA+ positively selected. CDR3 nucleotides: TGCAGTGCTAGGGTCGGCGAGCAGTACTTC. It is translated as CSARVGEQYF.